In this sample, the clone carrying this TCR beta chain turned up a few times. The V gene end was trimmed by 3 bases and the J gene end by 2 bases; junction bases not matched to a gene: 10. Germline V gene lookup returns CDR1 MGHRA and CDR2 YSYEKL. This CDR3 spans 16 amino acids. Assay used: immunoSEQ multiplex PCR; TCRdb lists only in-frame clones, some missing. The sample lists roughly 60,000 clones, 82% occurring once. This specimen belongs to a study of blood T cell repertoires in COVID-19. At the level of the study: The United States, Italy and Spain supplied acute and convalescent COVID-19 samples. From T cells, B-cell-depleted T cells, or PBMCs came the material, which was cDNA or gDNA.

The TCR sequence derives from a human donor in a cohort sampled during active or convalescent COVID-19. The sample taken for sequencing was peripheral blood. The J gene is TRBJ2-7, the V gene TRBV4-1; 7 positions match TRBD1. Here the CDR3 reads CASSHPSRDSTYEQYF. DNA of the CDR3: TGCGCCAGCAGCCACCCAAGCAGGGACAGTACCTACGAGCAGTACTTC.